These 8 T cell receptor beta chains were sequenced from one sample in a study of cytomegalovirus exposure and HLA in healthy donors. Vbeta (60) and Jbeta (13) primers were used in the PCR. Only in-frame clones appear in the TCRdb table, and some are missing; sequencing was by immunoSEQ multiplex PCR. The sample carries approximately 180,000 clones, roughly 84% recorded once. The sequencing input was PBMCs. The receptors shown here come from a girl in the first two years of life in good health and CMV-seronegative.

The chain employs TRBV11-2 and TRBJ1-2, with 9 bases aligning to TRBD1. The trim removed 2 bases at V and 0 bases at J, leaving 13 bases unmatched. Germline V gene lookup returns CDR1 SGHAT and CDR2 FQNNGV. This CDR3 is built from 19 residues. DNA for the CDR3: TGTGCCAGCAGCTTAAACGGACCCGGGACAGGGCTTTCTAACTATGGCTACACCTTC. Protein sequence: CASSLNGPGTGLSNYGYTF.

This CDR3 is CAWSRKGLANNEQFF. CDR3 in DNA: TGTGCCTGGAGTAGAAAGGGGCTCGCGAACAATGAGCAGTTCTTC. The chain links TRBV30 to TRBJ2-1; D may be TRBD1 (5 bases). The CDR3 runs 15 residues. Germline-derived CDR1 and CDR2 are GTSNPN and SVGIG (reference sequence). V lost 2 bases, J lost 5 bases, and 16 bases lay in between.

V gene TRBV7-9 combines with J gene TRBJ1-6, with TRBD1 as a possible D gene (5 bases). V lost 2 bases, J lost 2 bases, and 10 bases lay in between. Germline V gene sequence: CDR1 SEHNR, CDR2 FQNEAQ (reference sequence). This CDR3 contains 16 residues. CDR3 sequence: CASSLNRNTYNSPLHF. The CDR3 DNA is TGTGCCAGCAGCTTAAACAGGAACACCTATAATTCACCCCTCCACTTT.

This clone was observed once. This chain joins TRBV7-9 and TRBJ1-1; no reliable D call. Germline V gene data show CDR1 as SEHNR and CDR2 as FQNEAQ (reference sequence). This CDR3 has 14 amino acids. The germline V and J ends were trimmed by 1 base and 0 bases, with 6 bases remaining between them. Here the CDR3 reads CASSLDVMNTEAFF. The CDR3 region has the DNA TGTGCCAGCAGCTTAGATGTTATGAACACTGAAGCTTTCTTT.

This chain uses TRBV9 with TRBJ1-2, with TRBD1 matching over 9 bases. The germline CDR1 and CDR2 sequences are SGDLS and YYNGEE. CDR3 length: 15 residues. The V gene end was trimmed by 0 bases and the J gene end by 8 bases; junction bases not matched to a gene: 8. This chain's CDR3 is CASSVEEGQGRGYTF. The CDR3 nucleotides are TGTGCCAGCAGCGTAGAAGAGGGACAGGGTAGGGGCTACACCTTC. Combining the CDR3 with reference TRBV9 and TRBJ1-2 gives the whole variable domain DSGVTQTPKHLITATGQRVTLRCSPRSGDLSVYWYQQSLDQGLQFLIQYYNGEERAKGNILERFSAQQFPDLHSELNLSSLELGDSALYFCASSVEEGQGRGYTFGSGTRLTVV.

Comment on this clone: The junction shows a germline mismatch at one end, possibly a read error. This chain uses TRBV27 with TRBJ1-2; 7 bases fit TRBD1. Germline CDR1 is MNHEY and CDR2 is SMNVEV (reference sequence). This CDR3 contains 18 residues. In DNA form, the CDR3 reads TGTGCCAGCAGTTTAAGGGCAGGGGGTTTTTCAAAGAACTATGACTACACCTTC. Amino acid sequence: CASSLRAGGFSKNYDYTF.

This clone was counted a single time. CDR3 protein: CASSQQGSSEKLFF. CDR3 sequence (DNA): TGTGCCAGCAGCCAACAGGGGAGTAGTGAAAAACTGTTTTTT. V gene TRBV9 combines with J gene TRBJ1-4, with TRBD1 matching 7 bases. V shed 4 bases, J shed 7 bases, and the junction held 7 bases outside the gene matches. This CDR3 is built from 14 residues. Per the germline V gene, CDR1 is SGDLS and CDR2 is YYNGEE.

This clone has a handful of counts. The chain couples TRBV7-3 to TRBJ2-1; 8 nucleotides align to TRBD2. Germline lookup yields CDR1 SGHTA and CDR2 FQGTGA. With V trimmed by 5 bases and J by 0 bases, 6 bases remained unmatched. The CDR3 has 16 residues. The CDR3: CASSVKAGGSYNEQFF. The CDR3 bases are TGTGCCAGCAGCGTTAAGGCGGGGGGCTCCTACAATGAGCAGTTCTTC.